Listed below are T cell receptor beta chains from one sample, sequenced in a study of response to subunit inactivated influenza vaccine. A single record per CDR3 protein comes from TCRdb applying MiXCR to the RT-PCR reads. The sample lists roughly 620,000 distinct CDR3 sequences, approximately 11% occurring once. This sample also belongs to another study, concerning T cells expressing NK-cell markers.

The starting material was PBMCs from blood, obtained on the day of vaccination. These receptors all stem from a man aged 45-65 years who received an inactivated influenza vaccine. CDR3s include the opening cysteine and the closing phenylalanine or tryptophan. Fields, in order: clone size, D gene, J gene, V gene, CDR3 DNA, CDR3 protein. D genes are given only for firm matches. The size field is filled for only some rows; it gives once, few, many or a size class.

abundance: many; d_gene: NA; j_gene: TRBJ1-4; v_gene: TRBV12-3/TRBV12-4; CDR3nt: TGTGCCAGCAGTTTGAGGCAGGGTAATGAAAAACTGTTTTTT; CDR3aa: CASSLRQGNEKLFF
abundance: many; d_gene: NA; j_gene: TRBJ1-6; v_gene: TRBV9; CDR3nt: TGTGCCAGCAGCGAACTCGGGGGAGGTTCACCCCTCCACTTT; CDR3aa: CASSELGGGSPLHF
abundance: NA; d_gene: NA; j_gene: TRBJ2-5; v_gene: TRBV10-3; CDR3nt: TGTGCCATCAGTGAAGTGGGGCTCCAAGAGACCCAGTACTTC; CDR3aa: CAISEVGLQETQYF
abundance: NA; d_gene: TRBD2; j_gene: TRBJ2-3; v_gene: TRBV5-1; CDR3nt: TGCGCCAGCAGCCGTCCGGGACTAGCGTTGGCTACGCAGTATTTT; CDR3aa: CASSRPGLALATQYF
abundance: many; d_gene: TRBD2; j_gene: TRBJ2-3; v_gene: TRBV5-1; CDR3nt: TGCGCCAGCAGCTCTGGGACTAAATCTAGCACAGATACGCAGTATTTT; CDR3aa: CASSSGTKSSTDTQYF
abundance: few; d_gene: NA; j_gene: TRBJ2-1; v_gene: TRBV29-1; CDR3nt: TGCAGCGTCGGCGTTGGGAATGAGCAGTTCTTC; CDR3aa: CSVGVGNEQFF
abundance: few; d_gene: NA; j_gene: TRBJ1-1; v_gene: TRBV10-3; CDR3nt: TGTGCCATCAGTGAGGAAGTTCTGGCTTTCTTT; CDR3aa: CAISEEVLAFF
abundance: NA; d_gene: TRBD1; j_gene: TRBJ2-6; v_gene: TRBV5-5; CDR3nt: TGTGCCAGCAGCTTGGAGGGACAGGACTTCTCTGGGGCCAACGTCCTGACTTTC; CDR3aa: CASSLEGQDFSGANVLTF
abundance: NA; d_gene: NA; j_gene: TRBJ2-3; v_gene: TRBV24-1; CDR3nt: TGTGCCACCAGTGATGGGAGGACGGAAAGCACAGATACGCAGTATTTT; CDR3aa: CATSDGRTESTDTQYF
abundance: few; d_gene: TRBD2; j_gene: TRBJ2-5; v_gene: TRBV5-1; CDR3nt: TGCGCCAGCTACCATGGGACTAGCGGGCACGGGGAGGCCCAGTACTTC; CDR3aa: CASYHGTSGHGEAQYF
abundance: many; d_gene: TRBD2; j_gene: TRBJ2-1; v_gene: TRBV5-1; CDR3nt: TGCGCCAGCAGCTTGGAGGGGACTACCAGTAGACAGTTCTTC; CDR3aa: CASSLEGTTSRQFF
abundance: NA; d_gene: NA; j_gene: TRBJ2-3; v_gene: TRBV7-9; CDR3nt: TGTGCCAGCAGCGAGGACTTTGGGGGCACAGATACGCAGTATTTT; CDR3aa: CASSEDFGGTDTQYF
abundance: many; d_gene: NA; j_gene: TRBJ2-7; v_gene: TRBV20-1; CDR3nt: TGCAGTGCTAGAGTCCGGGACGGCTACGAGCAGTACTTC; CDR3aa: CSARVRDGYEQYF
abundance: few; d_gene: NA; j_gene: TRBJ1-5; v_gene: TRBV16; CDR3nt: TGTGCCAGCAGCCAATTTGGACAGAGCAATCAGCCCCAGCATTTT; CDR3aa: CASSQFGQSNQPQHF
abundance: NA; d_gene: TRBD2; j_gene: TRBJ2-2; v_gene: TRBV20-1; CDR3nt: TGCAGTGCTAGTTCTTGGGAGGGCGCGAACACCGGGGAGCTGTTTTTT; CDR3aa: CSASSWEGANTGELFF
abundance: few; d_gene: NA; j_gene: TRBJ2-2; v_gene: TRBV5-1; CDR3nt: TGCGCCAGCAGCTTGGAGGCGAACACCGGGGAGCTGTTTTTT; CDR3aa: CASSLEANTGELFF
abundance: NA; d_gene: NA; j_gene: TRBJ2-7; v_gene: TRBV10-3; CDR3nt: TGTGCCATCAAAGGATCGTCAAACTACGAGCAGTACTTC; CDR3aa: CAIKGSSNYEQYF
abundance: few; d_gene: NA; j_gene: TRBJ2-3; v_gene: TRBV7-7; CDR3nt: TGTGCTAGCAGCTTAGCTCCCGTAGGGACGCAGTATTTT; CDR3aa: CASSLAPVGTQYF
abundance: NA; d_gene: NA; j_gene: TRBJ2-3; v_gene: TRBV7-2; CDR3nt: TGTGCCAGCAGCTTAAGTTTGGGGAACACAGATACGCAGTATTTT; CDR3aa: CASSLSLGNTDTQYF
abundance: few; d_gene: TRBD2; j_gene: TRBJ2-1; v_gene: TRBV18; CDR3nt: TGTGCCAGCTCACCACCCGGGAGGGACTACAATGAGCAGTTCTTC; CDR3aa: CASSPPGRDYNEQFF
abundance: NA; d_gene: NA; j_gene: TRBJ2-6; v_gene: TRBV11-1; CDR3nt: TGTGCCAGCAGCTTAGGGGCAGTCACTCACTCTGGGGCCAACGTCCTGACTTTC; CDR3aa: CASSLGAVTHSGANVLTF
abundance: few; d_gene: NA; j_gene: TRBJ2-7; v_gene: TRBV11-2; CDR3nt: TGTGCCAGCAGCTTAGGATTTGGGCAGGGGGGCTACGAGCAGTACTTC; CDR3aa: CASSLGFGQGGYEQYF
abundance: NA; d_gene: NA; j_gene: TRBJ1-1; v_gene: TRBV5-5; CDR3nt: TGTGCCAGCAGCCGGAGCCAGGGCCTGGCGGAGGGAGCTTTCTTT; CDR3aa: CASSRSQGLAEGAFF
abundance: NA; d_gene: NA; j_gene: TRBJ2-1; v_gene: TRBV27; CDR3nt: TGTGCCAGCAGTTTTCGTTTCTCCTACAATGAGCAGTTCTTC; CDR3aa: CASSFRFSYNEQFF
abundance: few; d_gene: NA; j_gene: TRBJ1-4; v_gene: TRBV9; CDR3nt: TGTGCCAGCAGCGCTTCCGGGACGGATAATGAAAAACTGTTTTTT; CDR3aa: CASSASGTDNEKLFF
abundance: NA; d_gene: NA; j_gene: TRBJ2-7; v_gene: TRBV4-3; CDR3nt: TGCGCCAGCAGCCGACAGGACAACTACGAGCAGTACTTC; CDR3aa: CASSRQDNYEQYF
abundance: many; d_gene: NA; j_gene: TRBJ2-1; v_gene: TRBV12-3/TRBV12-4; CDR3nt: TGTGCCAGCAGTTACGATAATGAGCAGTTCTTC; CDR3aa: CASSYDNEQFF
abundance: NA; d_gene: TRBD2; j_gene: TRBJ2-2; v_gene: TRBV5-1; CDR3nt: TGCGCCAGCAGCCCGGGACTAGCGGGGGTGGACACCGGGGAGCTGTTTTTT; CDR3aa: CASSPGLAGVDTGELFF
abundance: NA; d_gene: TRBD1; j_gene: TRBJ2-2; v_gene: TRBV12-3/TRBV12-4; CDR3nt: TGTGCCAGCAGTCCTCTGGGACAGGGAGGTACCGGGGAGCTGTTTTTT; CDR3aa: CASSPLGQGGTGELFF
abundance: once; d_gene: TRBD1; j_gene: TRBJ1-2; v_gene: TRBV5-1; CDR3nt: TGCGCCAGCAGCCTTCAAGGGACAGGGCCTCCTAACTATGGCTACACCTTC; CDR3aa: CASSLQGTGPPNYGYTF
abundance: NA; d_gene: TRBD1; j_gene: TRBJ2-1; v_gene: TRBV12-3/TRBV12-4; CDR3nt: TGTGCCAGCAGTCCGAGGGACAGGGGGCAAATCTACAATGAGCAGTTCTTC; CDR3aa: CASSPRDRGQIYNEQFF
abundance: NA; d_gene: TRBD2; j_gene: TRBJ2-7; v_gene: TRBV12-3/TRBV12-4; CDR3nt: TGTGCCAGCAGTTTATTGCTAGCGGAGGCTCTCGAGCAGTACTTC; CDR3aa: CASSLLLAEALEQYF
abundance: NA; d_gene: NA; j_gene: TRBJ2-6; v_gene: TRBV5-1; CDR3nt: TGCGCCAGCAGCGAAGGTGGAGGGGCCAACGTCCTGACTTTC; CDR3aa: CASSEGGGANVLTF
abundance: many; d_gene: NA; j_gene: TRBJ1-1; v_gene: TRBV25-1; CDR3nt: TGTGCCAGCAATCGAGGGAGGAACACTGAAGCTTTCTTT; CDR3aa: CASNRGRNTEAFF
abundance: once; d_gene: TRBD2; j_gene: TRBJ2-1; v_gene: TRBV15; CDR3nt: TGTGCCACCCGACGGACGACTAGCGGGCTATACTCCTACGATGAGCAGTTCTTC; CDR3aa: CATRRTTSGLYSYDEQFF
abundance: NA; d_gene: NA; j_gene: TRBJ2-3; v_gene: TRBV20-1; CDR3nt: TGCAGTGCTAGAGATCGGGACACTGGGACGCAGTATTTT; CDR3aa: CSARDRDTGTQYF
abundance: many; d_gene: TRBD1; j_gene: TRBJ1-1; v_gene: TRBV12-3/TRBV12-4; CDR3nt: TGTGCCAGCAGTACTGGGGGGACAGGACCAGCTTTCTTT; CDR3aa: CASSTGGTGPAFF
abundance: NA; d_gene: NA; j_gene: TRBJ2-3; v_gene: TRBV2; CDR3nt: TGTGCCAGCAGTGTTTCTAGCCTTTACACAGATACGCAGTATTTT; CDR3aa: CASSVSSLYTDTQYF
abundance: NA; d_gene: NA; j_gene: TRBJ1-4; v_gene: TRBV28; CDR3nt: TGTGCCAGCAGTTTATCCTCCGGCTGGGGCTCAACTAATGAAAAACTGTTTTTT; CDR3aa: CASSLSSGWGSTNEKLFF
abundance: NA; d_gene: NA; j_gene: TRBJ2-1; v_gene: TRBV5-5; CDR3nt: TGTGCCAGCAGCTTGGTCGGGGAAAGGTACAATGAGCAGTTCTTC; CDR3aa: CASSLVGERYNEQFF
abundance: few; d_gene: NA; j_gene: TRBJ2-3; v_gene: TRBV6-5; CDR3nt: TGTGCCAGCAGTTACAGCGGCATTCTAAGCACAGATACGCAGTATTTT; CDR3aa: CASSYSGILSTDTQYF
abundance: NA; d_gene: TRBD1; j_gene: TRBJ2-5; v_gene: TRBV20-1; CDR3nt: TGCAGTGCTGGGGACAGGGGGTTGACCCAGTACTTC; CDR3aa: CSAGDRGLTQYF
abundance: few; d_gene: NA; j_gene: TRBJ1-6; v_gene: TRBV6-5; CDR3nt: TGTGCCAGCAGTTACTTTGCTAGGGCAAATTCACCCCTCCACTTT; CDR3aa: CASSYFARANSPLHF
abundance: NA; d_gene: TRBD1; j_gene: TRBJ1-2; v_gene: TRBV29-1; CDR3nt: TGCAGCGTAGCCGGGACAGGGTCTCCTGGCTACACCTTC; CDR3aa: CSVAGTGSPGYTF
abundance: NA; d_gene: NA; j_gene: TRBJ2-7; v_gene: TRBV7-2; CDR3nt: TGTGCCAGCAGCTCTCAAGGGACCGTTACCTACGAGCAGTACTTC; CDR3aa: CASSSQGTVTYEQYF
abundance: few; d_gene: NA; j_gene: TRBJ1-1; v_gene: TRBV5-6; CDR3nt: TGTGCCAGCAGCTTGGAGGCGTGGTCGGGCACTGAAGCTTTCTTT; CDR3aa: CASSLEAWSGTEAFF
abundance: NA; d_gene: NA; j_gene: TRBJ1-3; v_gene: TRBV19; CDR3nt: TGTGCCAGTAGTACAAGAGGGGCCCCTGGAAACACCATATATTTT; CDR3aa: CASSTRGAPGNTIYF
abundance: few; d_gene: NA; j_gene: TRBJ1-5; v_gene: TRBV7-2; CDR3nt: TGTGCCAGCAGCACCGGGACGGCCAATCAGCCCCAGCATTTT; CDR3aa: CASSTGTANQPQHF
abundance: NA; d_gene: NA; j_gene: TRBJ2-7; v_gene: TRBV6-1; CDR3nt: TGTGCCAGCAGTGACTTCGGGCTTAACTACGAGCAGTACTTC; CDR3aa: CASSDFGLNYEQYF
abundance: few; d_gene: NA; j_gene: TRBJ2-5; v_gene: TRBV20-1; CDR3nt: TGCAGTGCTAGCCCGGCGGAGGGGTCCCAAGAGACCCAGTACTTC; CDR3aa: CSASPAEGSQETQYF